This TCR beta chain was captured by sequencing in a study of early T cells in non-severe SARS-CoV-2 infection. As for the study in general: Sequencing of bulk RNA from unsorted whole blood was done, without chain pairing.

Whole-study findings and limits: Comparison of clonotypes with VDJdb favored anti-spike CD8 responses while missing private and CD4 specificities.

Attachment of unique molecular identifiers was made to individual cDNA molecules. TCRdb called the 5' RACE reads again in MiXCR, with one record for every CDR3 protein. Among about 67,000 distinct CDR3 sequences listed, under 14% were seen once. This clonotype has more than one count but fewer than ten. Antigen unknown. The sample consisted of whole blood. The source is an adult who was a healthcare worker with PCR-confirmed SARS-CoV-2 infection or an uninfected control (not recorded which).

In nucleotides, the CDR3 is TGTGCCAGCAGCTCCTCGGGACGGGGCACAGATACGCAGTATTTT. Residues: CASSSSGRGTDTQYF. The chain is built from TRBV7-6 and TRBJ2-3, with D perhaps being TRBD1 or TRBD2 (5 bases each). The CDR3 sequence is 15 residues long. Between the trimmed V and J ends, which lost 4 bases and 1 base, there was a span of 12 bases. Germline V gene sequence: CDR1 SGHVS, CDR2 FNYEAQ.